Each of the 32 T cell receptor beta chains below was sequenced from the same sample in a study of T cell responses to AZD1222 COVID-19 vaccine. Measured with immunoSEQ multiplex PCR; TCRdb has only the in-frame clones, and not every one. The table includes about 35,000 clones, 86% detected once. The material was peripheral blood, obtained on day 0 of AZD1222 vaccination. Receptor source: an adult in good health.

J is TRBJ1-2 and V is TRBV7-9; a possible D gene is TRBD1 (6 bases). The germline V gene has CDR1 SEHNR and CDR2 FQNEAQ (reference sequence). The CDR3 runs to 13 residues. Trimming shortened V by 4 bases and J by 7 bases, and 13 bases separated the two germline ends. CDR3 bases: TGTGCCAGCAGCTCCGAGGGGGGAAGTGGCTACACCTTC. Translated, it gives CASSSEGGSGYTF.

The CDR3 protein is CASSHRLQSPLHF. CDR3 coding DNA: TGTGCCAGCAGCCACAGGCTGCAGTCACCCCTCCACTTT. The genes are TRBV14 and TRBJ1-6; D ambiguous. The germline V and J ends were trimmed by 3 bases and 10 bases, with 10 bases remaining between them. The CDR3 contains 13 residues. The germline gives CDR1 SGHDN, CDR2 FVKESK.

This chain uses TRBV6-5 with TRBJ1-1, with D maybe TRBD1 (5 bases). CDR3 length equals 14 residues. Germline-derived CDR1 and CDR2 are MNHEY and SVGAGI. V was shortened by 6 bases and J by 4 bases, with 15 bases between the two germline ends. The DNA for the CDR3 is TGTGCCAGCAGACCAAGACAGCCTGGCACTGAAGCTTTCTTT. Its translation is CASRPRQPGTEAFF.

The chain links TRBV27 to TRBJ1-2; 8 bases fit TRBD1. After removal of 2 bases from V and 4 bases from J, the junction contained 3 bases not matched to a gene. Looked up from germline, CDR1 is MNHEY and CDR2 is SMNVEV (reference sequence). This CDR3 comprises 14 residues. The CDR3 loop reads CASSLAGTGYGYTF. The CDR3, as DNA: TGTGCCAGCAGTTTAGCCGGGACAGGCTATGGCTACACCTTC.

This chain links TRBV5-1 with TRBJ2-3, with D perhaps matching TRBD1 (5 bases). The CDR3 is 16 amino acids. The V and J ends lost 0 bases and 5 bases respectively, with 16 bases between them. Germline assignment: CDR1 SGHRS and CDR2 YFSETQ. CDR3 amino acids: CASSLARQGTVDTQYF. CDR3 bases: TGCGCCAGCAGCTTGGCCAGGCAGGGTACTGTAGATACGCAGTATTTT.

V is TRBV5-1 and J is TRBJ2-1; 10 nucleotides line up with TRBD2. CDR3 size: 16 residues. V dropped 3 bases and J dropped 7; count of bases not matched to a gene: 10. Germline V lookup: CDR1 SGHRS, CDR2 YFSETQ. CDR3 in amino acids: CASSYISGRTGNEQFF. The CDR3, as DNA: TGCGCCAGCAGCTACATTAGCGGGAGGACAGGGAATGAGCAGTTCTTC.

This clone was picked up one time. The rearrangement joins TRBV28 to TRBJ1-2, with 8 positions matching TRBD1. This CDR3 has 14 residues. Germline CDR1 reads MDHEN; CDR2 reads SYDVKM. With V trimmed by 7 bases and J by 3 bases, 7 bases remained unmatched. The CDR3 spells CASTGSRGHYGYTF. CDR3 DNA: TGTGCCAGCACGGGCAGCAGGGGGCACTATGGCTACACCTTC.

This clone was counted a few times. This chain connects TRBV3-1 (or the pseudogene TRBV3-2) to TRBJ2-3, with 9 bases aligning to TRBD2. The length of the CDR3 is 16 residues. The ends lost 6 bases at V and 6 bases at J; junction bases unmatched: 13. Per germline, CDR1 LGHDT and CDR2 YNNKEL (reference sequence). The DNA of the CDR3 is TGTGCCAGCAGGGATAGCGGGAGTCCATTTTCGGATACGCAGTATTTT. Translated: CASRDSGSPFSDTQYF.

The V gene is TRBV27, the J gene TRBJ2-7; the match to TRBD2 covers 10 bases. CDR3 length equals 13 residues. CDR1 is MNHEY, CDR2 SMNVEV, per germline (reference sequence). Losses at the gene ends were 7 bases for V and 3 bases for J; bases not matched to a gene: 3. CDR3: CASTRTSGYEQYF. The CDR3 DNA follows: TGTGCCAGCACCCGGACTAGCGGCTACGAGCAGTACTTC.

The gene calls are TRBV5-1 and TRBJ2-1; TRBD2 matches 7 bases. After removal of 0 bases from V and 6 bases from J, the junction contained 3 bases not matched to a gene. CDR3 length: 14 amino acids. Looked up from germline, CDR1 is SGHRS and CDR2 is YFSETQ. The DNA of the CDR3 is TGCGCCAGCAGCTTGGGCGGGAGAGGCAATGAGCAGTTCTTC. The encoded protein is CASSLGGRGNEQFF.

V gene TRBV3-1 (or the pseudogene TRBV3-2) combines with J gene TRBJ2-2; 7 bases are a match to TRBD1. V lost 4 bases to trimming and J lost 3 bases; unmatched junction nucleotides: 20. CDR1 LGHDT and CDR2 YNNKEL come from the germline V gene (reference sequence). CDR3 length: 20 amino acids. The CDR3 protein is CASSRIESRGGVEYTGELFF. The CDR3 DNA reads TGTGCCAGCAGCCGTATCGAGTCGCGAGGGGGCGTAGAGTACACCGGGGAGCTGTTTTTT.

This chain uses TRBV6-5 with TRBJ2-7; 8 bases agree with TRBD2. Per the germline V gene, CDR1 is MNHEY and CDR2 is SVGAGI. The J segment lost 5 bases and the V segment lost 6 bases, leaving 6 bases of the junction unmatched. CDR3 length: 13 amino acids. The CDR3, as DNA: TGTGCCAGCAGAGCCCCGGGGGGGGACGAGCAGTACTTC. Protein product: CASRAPGGDEQYF.

The chain uses TRBV7-2 and TRBJ1-2; D is possibly TRBD1 (6 bases). The CDR3 consists of 13 residues. CDR1 is SGHTA, CDR2 FQGNSA, per germline. Trimming removed 5 bases from V and 8 bases from J, with 15 bases in between. CDR3 region: CASSPSGGQGYTF. As DNA, the CDR3 is TGTGCCAGCAGCCCCAGCGGGGGGCAGGGCTACACCTTC.

The chain is built from TRBV5-1 and TRBJ2-5; 8 positions match TRBD2. CDR3 size: 17 residues. V was clipped by 5 bases and J by 1 base; unmatched bases: 13. Germline lookup yields CDR1 SGHRS and CDR2 YFSETQ. CDR3: CASSRTPQLAAQETQYF. CDR3 in DNA: TGCGCCAGCAGTCGGACCCCCCAACTAGCGGCCCAAGAGACCCAGTACTTC.

CDR3 protein: CASSLGADGGTEAFF. The CDR3 nucleotides read TGCGCCAGCAGCTTGGGTGCGGACGGAGGCACTGAAGCTTTCTTT. This rearrangement joins TRBV5-1 to TRBJ1-1; no definite D call. V lost 0 bases, J lost 4 bases, and 13 bases lay in between. The germline CDR1 and CDR2 sequences are SGHRS and YFSETQ. The CDR3 totals 15 residues. The full variable domain, with the rest looked up from reference TRBV5-1 and TRBJ1-1, is KAGVTQTPRYLIKTRGQQVTLSCSPISGHRSVSWYQQTPGQGLQFLFEYFSETQRNKGNFPGRFSGRQFSNSRSEMNVSTLELGDSALYLCASSLGADGGTEAFFGQGTRLTVV.

This chain connects TRBV9 to TRBJ2-2; TRBD1 might be the D (6 bases). Per germline, CDR1 SGDLS and CDR2 YYNGEE. The CDR3 sequence is 16 residues long. The V end was cut by 2 bases, the J end by 7 bases, with 18 bases between. In DNA form, the CDR3 reads TGTGCCAGCAGCGTCGGACAGTTCGGGTACGGCGGGGAGCTGTTTTTT. Amino acids: CASSVGQFGYGGELFF.

The gene calls are TRBV28 and TRBJ1-1; D perhaps matches TRBD1 (5 bases). The V and J ends lost 8 bases and 0 bases respectively, with 19 bases between them. This CDR3 spans 16 amino acids. Germline-derived CDR1 and CDR2 are MDHEN and SYDVKM. For the CDR3, the DNA is TGTGCCAGCCGAATCGGGACGGCCGACATGAACACTGAAGCTTTCTTT. This encodes CASRIGTADMNTEAFF.

This clone was seen more than once but under ten times. This chain joins TRBV14 and TRBJ1-5; D perhaps matches TRBD1 (5 bases). Deletions cut 5 bases from V and 9 bases from J, with 20 bases between. Per the germline V gene, CDR1 is SGHDN and CDR2 is FVKESK. The CDR3 covers 15 residues. CDR3 nucleotides: TGTGCCAGCAGCAAAGGGGTAGCGTTTGGTGCGCCCCAGCATTTT. Protein: CASSKGVAFGAPQHF.

The genes are TRBV30 and TRBJ1-3; 9 nucleotides line up with TRBD1. Looked up from germline, CDR1 is GTSNPN and CDR2 is SVGIG (reference sequence). The CDR3 is made up of 15 amino acids. V lost 4 bases to trimming and J lost 0 bases; unmatched junction nucleotides: 4. The CDR3 reads CAWTPGQGSGNTIYF. The DNA of the CDR3 is TGTGCCTGGACTCCGGGACAGGGCTCTGGAAACACCATATATTTT.

The chain combines TRBV3-1 (or the pseudogene TRBV3-2) with TRBJ2-3; D is uncertain. V lost 4 bases, J lost 2 bases, and 13 bases lay in between. Per the germline V gene, CDR1 is LGHDT and CDR2 is YNNKEL (reference sequence). The CDR3 consists of 15 residues. The CDR3 here is CASSRDPANTDTQYF. The CDR3, as DNA: TGTGCCAGCAGCCGGGATCCCGCAAACACAGATACGCAGTATTTT.

The V and J genes are TRBV30 and TRBJ1-2, with 12 bases matching TRBD1. The CDR3 covers 16 residues. Germline CDR1 is GTSNPN and CDR2 is SVGIG (reference sequence). The junction had 9 bases not matched to a gene; V was cut back by 0 bases and J by 7 bases. The DNA of the CDR3 is TGTGCCTGGAGTGTACCTGGGACAGGGGGCCCGGGTGGCTACACCTTC. This encodes CAWSVPGTGGPGGYTF.

This clone was counted a few times. The chain has TRBV6-5 and TRBJ2-3; D perhaps matches TRBD2 (5 bases). The ends were cut back, 2 bases at V and 3 bases at J, with 15 bases in the middle. This CDR3 contains 16 residues. The germline gives CDR1 MNHEY, CDR2 SVGAGI. The CDR3 sequence is CASSYEGVSATDTQYF. The CDR3 DNA is TGTGCCAGCAGTTACGAAGGCGTTAGCGCTACAGATACGCAGTATTTT.

V usage is TRBV11-2 and J usage is TRBJ1-3; D possibly corresponds to TRBD1 (6 bases). V lost 4 bases and J lost 8, with 9 bases in between. The CDR3 contains 12 residues. Germline V lookup: CDR1 SGHAT, CDR2 FQNNGV. CDR3 coding DNA: TGTGCCAGCAGCTCAACAGGGTACACCATATATTTT. Protein product: CASSSTGYTIYF.

The J gene is TRBJ2-7, the V gene TRBV6-2 or TRBV6-3; D is ambiguous. Between the trimmed V and J ends, which lost 5 bases and 6 bases, there was a span of 14 bases. Germline assignment: CDR1 MNHEY and CDR2 SVGEGT. The CDR3 length is 13 residues. CDR3 nucleotide sequence: TGTGCCAGCAGTGCCCTACCCTTGGCCGAGCAGTACTTC. Its translation is CASSALPLAEQYF.

V gene TRBV12-5 combines with J gene TRBJ2-3, with TRBD2 as a possible D gene (6 bases). The CDR3 is 14 residues long. V lost 2 bases to trimming and J lost 2 bases, with 8 bases between them. Germline CDR1 is LGHNT and CDR2 is FRNRAP. The CDR3 reads CASGLWRDTDTQYF. The CDR3 DNA sequence: TGTGCTAGTGGTTTGTGGCGGGACACAGATACGCAGTATTTT.

The rearrangement joins TRBV27 to TRBJ1-6, with TRBD1 as a possible D gene (5 bases). Germline V gene data show CDR1 as MNHEY and CDR2 as SMNVEV (reference sequence). V gave up 5 bases and J gave up 7 bases, with 15 bases separating them. This CDR3 contains 15 residues. The CDR3 coding sequence is TGTGCCAGCAGTATCCTGACAGTCACAAATTCACCCCTCCACTTT. This encodes CASSILTVTNSPLHF.

This rearrangement joins TRBV2 to TRBJ1-1; D not resolved. The V end was cut by 3 bases, the J end by 5 bases, with 10 bases between. The CDR3 sequence is 13 residues long. Looked up from germline, CDR1 is SNHLY and CDR2 is FYNNEI. CDR3 coding DNA: TGTGCCAGCAGTGATCGCCCTGGTACTGAAGCTTTCTTT. Translated, it gives CASSDRPGTEAFF.

The CDR3 nucleotides are TGTGCCAGCAGCAAAGCGGCAGGGCCCTACGAGCAGTACTTC. Amino acid sequence: CASSKAAGPYEQYF. The rearrangement joins TRBV21-1 to TRBJ2-7; the table's TRBD1 call for D was not verified on the DNA. TRBV21-1 is a documented pseudogene. The CDR3 consists of 14 residues.

Here the CDR3 reads CASTGGGSTEAFF. DNA of the CDR3: TGTGCCAGCACAGGGGGAGGAAGCACTGAAGCTTTCTTT. The chain has TRBV9 and TRBJ1-1; 7 bases match TRBD1. V lost 6 bases, J lost 4 bases, and 6 bases stayed unmatched. The CDR3 consists of 13 residues. Per germline, CDR1 SGDLS and CDR2 YYNGEE.

The V gene is TRBV15, the J gene TRBJ1-1; D is ambiguous. The CDR3 spans 17 residues. Trimming left V 0 bases short and J 0 bases short, with 14 bases between. Germline V gene sequence: CDR1 LNHNV, CDR2 YYDKDF (reference sequence). CDR3 protein: CATSRDHIGILNTEAFF. In nucleotides, the CDR3 is TGTGCCACCAGCAGAGATCATATTGGCATTTTGAACACTGAAGCTTTCTTT. The entire variable domain, with the rest obtained from reference TRBV15 and TRBJ1-1, is as follows: DAMVIQNPRYQVTQFGKPVTLSCSQTLNHNVMYWYQQKSSQAPKLLFHYYDKDFNNEADTPDNFQSRRPNTSFCFLDIRSPGLGDTAMYLCATSRDHIGILNTEAFFGQGTRLTVV.

This chain joins TRBV18 and TRBJ2-7, with a tentative D call TRBD2 (5 bases). V was shortened by 3 bases and J by 3 bases, with 9 bases between the two germline ends. The CDR3 covers 13 residues. The V gene's germline CDR1 is KGHSH and CDR2 LQKENI. CDR3 coding DNA: TGTGCCAGCTCACCTGGTGAGGGCTACGAGCAGTACTTC. Translation gives CASSPGEGYEQYF.

The chain carries TRBV28 and TRBJ2-7; TRBD1 might be the D (5 bases). Germline assignment: CDR1 MDHEN and CDR2 SYDVKM. The CDR3 consists of 13 residues. Trimming pared 5 bases from V and 7 bases from J, leaving 15 bases between. DNA for the CDR3: TGTGCCAGCAGTCCGACAGACCTGAGGGAGCAGTACTTC. It encodes CASSPTDLREQYF.